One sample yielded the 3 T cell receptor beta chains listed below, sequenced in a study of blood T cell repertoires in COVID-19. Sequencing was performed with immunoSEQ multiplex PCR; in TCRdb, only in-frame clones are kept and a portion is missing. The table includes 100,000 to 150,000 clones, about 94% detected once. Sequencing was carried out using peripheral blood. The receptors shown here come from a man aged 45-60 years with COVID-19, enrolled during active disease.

CDR3 loop: CASSSGPVYPNEQFF. The DNA for the CDR3 is TGTGCCAGCAGTTCAGGGCCCGTTTACCCTAATGAGCAGTTCTTC. V usage is TRBV7-3 and J usage is TRBJ2-1, with D tentatively TRBD1 (5 bases). The V end lost 6 bases, the J end lost 7 bases, and 19 bases lay between the germline ends. Germline assignment: CDR1 SGHTA and CDR2 FQGTGA. The CDR3 has 15 residues. Looking up the rest from reference TRBV7-3 and TRBJ2-1 gives the full variable domain: GAGVSQTPSNKVTEKGKYVELRCDPISGHTALYWYRQSLGQGPEFLIYFQGTGAADDSGLPNDRFFAVRPEGSVSTLKIQRTERGDSAVYLCASSSGPVYPNEQFFGPGTRLTVL.

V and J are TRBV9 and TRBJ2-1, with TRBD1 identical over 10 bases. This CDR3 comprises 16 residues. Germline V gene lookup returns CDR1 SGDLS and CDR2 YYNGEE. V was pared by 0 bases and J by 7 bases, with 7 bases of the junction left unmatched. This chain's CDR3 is CASSVGDRGSGNEQFF. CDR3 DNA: TGTGCCAGCAGCGTAGGGGACAGGGGAAGTGGAAATGAGCAGTTCTTC. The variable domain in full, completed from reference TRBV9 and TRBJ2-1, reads DSGVTQTPKHLITATGQRVTLRCSPRSGDLSVYWYQQSLDQGLQFLIQYYNGEERAKGNILERFSAQQFPDLHSELNLSSLELGDSALYFCASSVGDRGSGNEQFFGPGTRLTVL.

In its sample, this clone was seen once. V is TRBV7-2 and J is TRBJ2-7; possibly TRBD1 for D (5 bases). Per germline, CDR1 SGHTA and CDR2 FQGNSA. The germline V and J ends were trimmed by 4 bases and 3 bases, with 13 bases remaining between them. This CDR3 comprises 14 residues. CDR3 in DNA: TGTGCCAGCAGCTATACCTCCACAGGCTACGAGCAGTACTTC. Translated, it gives CASSYTSTGYEQYF.